One T cell receptor beta chain is described in this entry. Its specificity is unknown. An approximately ten-day culture period preceded the isolation of CD4+ T cells. Profiling relied on immunoSEQ multiplex PCR, and the TCRdb table lists in-frame clones only, not all of them. The table has roughly 64,000 clones, approximately 72% seen once. The data derive from a study of vaccination effects on CD4 cells after COVID-19. The CDR3 covers 15 residues. Germline CDR1 reads SGHRS; CDR2 reads YFSETQ. V shed 0 bases and J shed 1 base, with 10 bases lying between them. The specimen comprised CD4+ T cells from PBMCs cultured without peptide, sampled before COVID-19 vaccination. This chain connects TRBV5-1 to TRBJ2-5; TRBD1 is a possible D gene (6 bases). The TCR was taken from a human donor who had a prior SARS-CoV-2 infection. CDR3 amino acids: CASSLGQGIQETQYF. The CDR3 DNA follows: TGCGCCAGCAGCTTGGGGCAGGGGATCCAAGAGACCCAGTACTTC.